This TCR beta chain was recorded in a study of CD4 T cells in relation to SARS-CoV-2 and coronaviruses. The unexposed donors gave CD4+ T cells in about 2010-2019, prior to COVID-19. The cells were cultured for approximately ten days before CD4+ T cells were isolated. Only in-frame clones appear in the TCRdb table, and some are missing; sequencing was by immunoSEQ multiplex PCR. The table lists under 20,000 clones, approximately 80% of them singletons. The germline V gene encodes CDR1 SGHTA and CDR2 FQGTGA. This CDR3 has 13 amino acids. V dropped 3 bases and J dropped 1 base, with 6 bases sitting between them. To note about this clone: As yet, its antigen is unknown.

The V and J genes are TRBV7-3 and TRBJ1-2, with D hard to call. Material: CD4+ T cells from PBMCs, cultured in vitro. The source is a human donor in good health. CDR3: CASSFGFNYGYTF. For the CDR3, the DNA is TGTGCCAGCAGCTTCGGGTTTAACTATGGCTACACCTTC. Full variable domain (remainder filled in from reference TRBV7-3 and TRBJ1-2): GAGVSQTPSNKVTEKGKYVELRCDPISGHTALYWYRQSLGQGPEFLIYFQGTGAADDSGLPNDRFFAVRPEGSVSTLKIQRTERGDSAVYLCASSFGFNYGYTFGSGTRLTVV.